These 7 T cell receptor beta chains were sequenced from one sample in a study of shared clonotypes between healthy human individuals. TCRdb keeps only in-frame clones here, not all; method: immunoSEQ multiplex PCR. The sample has fewer than 3 million clones; roughly 90% are singletons. Sample: naive CD4+ T cells from PBMCs. The subset was: CD45RA+ positively selected. These TCRs come from a man between 18 and 35 years old in good health. Some clones in this sample may be carry-over from other donors' samples.

The chain is built from TRBV27 and TRBJ1-2; 8 bases match TRBD1. The CDR3 has 14 residues. V lost 6 bases to trimming and J lost 7 bases; unmatched junction nucleotides: 10. Looked up from germline, CDR1 is MNHEY and CDR2 is SMNVEV (reference sequence). The CDR3 DNA reads as TGTGCCAGCAGCCTTCGGGGACAGGAGGTTGGCTACACCTTC. It translates to CASSLRGQEVGYTF.

The chain links TRBV5-4 to TRBJ2-7; TRBD2 matches 9 bases. Per the germline V gene, CDR1 is SGHNT and CDR2 is YYREEE (reference sequence). This CDR3 has 16 amino acids. V dropped 5 bases and J dropped 6; count of bases not matched to a gene: 15. The CDR3: CASRRASGINRGEQYF. The CDR3 coding sequence is TGTGCCAGCAGACGGGCTAGCGGGATTAACCGGGGCGAGCAGTACTTC.

This chain uses TRBV4-3 with TRBJ2-5; 7 positions match TRBD2. The J call may be wrong; the DNA end is better matched by TRBJ2-7. Per the germline V gene, CDR1 is LGHNA and CDR2 is YSLEER. The length of the CDR3 is 15 residues. CDR3 in amino acids: CASSLGIAGAYEQYF. DNA for the CDR3: TGCGCCAGCAGCCTCGGGATTGCGGGAGCCTACGAGCAGTACTTC.

The chain is built from TRBV25-1 and TRBJ2-5, with 11 bases identical to TRBD1. J gave up 3 bases and V 3 bases, and 3 bases lay outside the gene matches. The CDR3 is 15 amino acids. Germline loops: CDR1 MGHDK, CDR2 SYGVNS. This chain's CDR3 is CASSEGTGGEETQYF. DNA for the CDR3: TGTGCCAGCAGTGAGGGGACAGGGGGGGAAGAGACCCAGTACTTC.

V gene TRBV4-1 combines with J gene TRBJ2-5; unclear D gene. This CDR3 is 16 amino acids long. V shed 0 bases and J shed 6 bases, with 17 bases lying between them. Germline-derived CDR1 and CDR2 are MGHRA and YSYEKL. CDR3 amino acids: CASSQDSVGKYQTQYF. CDR3 in DNA: TGCGCCAGCAGCCAAGATTCAGTTGGTAAATATCAGACCCAGTACTTC.

This clone was recorded only once. CDR3 residues: CASSPDLRSSYNEQFF. In DNA form, the CDR3 reads TGCGCCAGCAGCCCGGACTTACGAAGCTCCTACAATGAGCAGTTCTTC. The chain couples TRBV5-1 to TRBJ2-1, with a weak D call TRBD2 (5 bases). The CDR3 is 16 residues long. V lost 4 bases and J 0 bases, leaving 14 bases between the germline ends. Per the germline V gene, CDR1 is SGHRS and CDR2 is YFSETQ.

The chain employs TRBV10-3 and TRBJ1-3; D is perhaps TRBD1 (6 bases). The CDR3 covers 12 residues. Germline V lookup: CDR1 ENHRY, CDR2 SYGVKD. Trimming cost V 9 bases and J 2 bases, with 8 bases left between them. DNA of the CDR3: TGTGCCATACAGGGTGCTGGAAACACCATATATTTT. Protein product: CAIQGAGNTIYF.